This T cell receptor beta chain is from a study of T cells in localized non-small cell lung cancer. This clone has only a few counts. Its antigen is unknown. Method: immunoSEQ multiplex PCR; TCRdb's copy keeps in-frame clones and lacks some. The data hold about 2,200 clones, with just over 25% observed a single time. Notes on the study in general: Only one tumor region was sequenced, so heterogeneity remains possible. Blood T cell density predicted longer survival; adjacent-lung clonality, shorter. There was higher T cell clonality in uninvolved adjacent lung than in tumor, and it was highest there. Across samples, adjacent lung featured a median 57 of the top 100 tumor clones.

The CDR3 runs to 16 residues. V dropped 6 bases and J dropped 6 bases, with 22 bases sitting between them. Per germline, CDR1 SGHNT and CDR2 YENEEA. The sequence came from a woman aged 35-70 years with stage III squamous cell lung carcinoma. Sequenced here: lung tumor tissue, sampled before any cancer treatment. The chain combines TRBV11-3 with TRBJ2-3; TRBD1 is a possible D gene (6 bases). CDR3 nucleotides: TGTGCCAGCAGTTCCAACCCAGGGGCCCCCCGGGATACGCAGTATTTT. This translates into CASSSNPGAPRDTQYF.